This paragraph reports one T cell receptor (beta chain). Trimming removed 3 bases from V and 1 base from J, with 9 bases in between. This CDR3 has 14 amino acids. Germline lookup yields CDR1 DFQATT and CDR2 SNEGSKA (reference sequence). This sample was taken from a study of blood T cell repertoires in COVID-19. Study details: COVID-19 samples from acute and convalescent phases originated in the United States, Italy and Spain.

In the original processing: Reference gene primer amplification yielded estimated nucleated cell counts. Measured with immunoSEQ multiplex PCR; TCRdb has only the in-frame clones, and not every one. The D gene and trimming were derived from the DNA, and the V and J assignments and clone size from that table. The sample lists some 260,000 clones, roughly 82% seen once, with approximately 4.9% in the top ten. Material: peripheral blood. The chain joins TRBV20-1 to TRBJ2-2; D uncertain. This TCR was sampled from a woman older than 75 with active or convalescent COVID-19. The CDR3 DNA sequence: TGCAGTGCTAGTAACGCTAGGAACACCGGGGAGCTGTTTTTT. As protein: CSASNARNTGELFF.